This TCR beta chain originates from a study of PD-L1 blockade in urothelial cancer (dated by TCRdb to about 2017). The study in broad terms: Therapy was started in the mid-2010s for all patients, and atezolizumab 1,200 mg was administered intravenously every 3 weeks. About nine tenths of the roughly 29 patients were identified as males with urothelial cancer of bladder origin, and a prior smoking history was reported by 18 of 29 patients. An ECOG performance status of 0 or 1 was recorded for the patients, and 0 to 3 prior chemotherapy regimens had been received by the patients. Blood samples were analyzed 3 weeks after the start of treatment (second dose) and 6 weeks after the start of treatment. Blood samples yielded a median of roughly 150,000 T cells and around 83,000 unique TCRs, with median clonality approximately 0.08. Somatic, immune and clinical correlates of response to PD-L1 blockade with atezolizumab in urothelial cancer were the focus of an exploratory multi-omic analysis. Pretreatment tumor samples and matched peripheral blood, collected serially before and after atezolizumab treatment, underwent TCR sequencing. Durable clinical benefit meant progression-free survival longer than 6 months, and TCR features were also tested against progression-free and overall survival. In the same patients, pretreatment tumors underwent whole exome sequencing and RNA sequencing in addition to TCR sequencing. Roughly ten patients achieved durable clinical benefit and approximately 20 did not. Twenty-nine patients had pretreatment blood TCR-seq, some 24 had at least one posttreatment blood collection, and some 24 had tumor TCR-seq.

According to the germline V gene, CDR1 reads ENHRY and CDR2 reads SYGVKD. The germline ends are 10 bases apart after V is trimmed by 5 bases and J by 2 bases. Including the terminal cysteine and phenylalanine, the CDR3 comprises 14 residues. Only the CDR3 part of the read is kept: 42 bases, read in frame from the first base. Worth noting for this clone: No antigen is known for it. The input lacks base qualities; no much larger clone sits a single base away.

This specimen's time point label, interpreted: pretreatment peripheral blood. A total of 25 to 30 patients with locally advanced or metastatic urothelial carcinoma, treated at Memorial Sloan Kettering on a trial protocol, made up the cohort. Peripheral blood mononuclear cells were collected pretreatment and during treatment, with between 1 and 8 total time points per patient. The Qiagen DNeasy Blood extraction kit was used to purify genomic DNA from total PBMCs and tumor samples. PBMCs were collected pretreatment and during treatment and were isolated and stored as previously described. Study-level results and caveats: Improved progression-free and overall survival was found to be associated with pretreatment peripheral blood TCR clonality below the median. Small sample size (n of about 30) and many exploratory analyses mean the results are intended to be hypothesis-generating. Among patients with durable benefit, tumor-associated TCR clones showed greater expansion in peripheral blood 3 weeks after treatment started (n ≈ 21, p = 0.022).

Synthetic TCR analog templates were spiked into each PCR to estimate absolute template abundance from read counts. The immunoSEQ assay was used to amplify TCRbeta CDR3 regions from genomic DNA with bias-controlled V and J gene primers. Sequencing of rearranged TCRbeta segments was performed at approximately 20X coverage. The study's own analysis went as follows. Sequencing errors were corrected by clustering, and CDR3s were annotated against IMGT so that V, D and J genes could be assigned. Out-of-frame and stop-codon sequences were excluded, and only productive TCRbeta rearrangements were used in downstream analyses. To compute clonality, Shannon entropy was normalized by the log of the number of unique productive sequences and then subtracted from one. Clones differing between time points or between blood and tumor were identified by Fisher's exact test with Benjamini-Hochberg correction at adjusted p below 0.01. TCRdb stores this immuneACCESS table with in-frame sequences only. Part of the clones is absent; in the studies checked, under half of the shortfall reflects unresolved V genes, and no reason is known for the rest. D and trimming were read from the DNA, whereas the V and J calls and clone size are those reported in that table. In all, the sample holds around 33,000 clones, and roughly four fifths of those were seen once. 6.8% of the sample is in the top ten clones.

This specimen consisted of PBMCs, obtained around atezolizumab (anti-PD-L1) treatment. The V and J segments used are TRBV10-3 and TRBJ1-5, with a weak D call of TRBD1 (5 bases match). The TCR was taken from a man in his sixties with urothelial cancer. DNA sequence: TGTGCCATCAGTCCACAGGTAGGCAATCAGCCCCAGCATTTT. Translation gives CAISPQVGNQPQHF.